Shown below are 32 T cell receptor beta chains from a single sample sequenced in a study of CD8+CD57+ T cells in acquired aplastic anemia. Previously, flow cytometry had revealed CD8+CD57+ cell expansion in the patients chosen for sequencing. Genomic DNA provided the template from which TCR beta VDJ and CDR3 profiles were obtained. TCRdb called the reads again in MiXCR, with one record for every CDR3 protein. The data show 95,000 to 150,000 distinct CDR3 sequences, 45% to 60% seen once. The sequencing input was sorted CD4+, CD8+, or CD8+CD57+ T cells (not recorded which) from PBMCs. The receptors originated from a human donor with aplastic anemia.

This clonotype was observed many times. The chain uses TRBV5-6 and TRBJ2-7; TRBD2 agrees at 7 bases. Per the germline V gene, CDR1 is SGHDT and CDR2 is YYEEEE. J lost 4 bases, V lost 1 base, and 5 bases had no gene match. The CDR3 is 14 amino acids. The CDR3 loop reads CASSLWEGSYEQYF. CDR3 bases: TGTGCCAGCAGCTTGTGGGAGGGAAGTTACGAGCAGTACTTC.

There are many counts of this clonotype. The chain joins TRBV4-3 to TRBJ1-1; D remains ambiguous. The CDR3 consists of 15 residues. CDR1 and CDR2 from the germline V gene are LGHNA and YSLEER. Deletions cut 3 bases from V and 3 bases from J, with 14 bases between. Here the CDR3 reads CASSQYSWGDTEAFF. In nucleotides, the CDR3 is TGCGCCAGCAGCCAGTATTCATGGGGTGACACTGAAGCTTTCTTT.

In its sample, this clonotype was seen a few times. This chain uses TRBV19 with TRBJ2-3; 9 bases are shared with TRBD2. The CDR3 is 15 residues long. Per the germline V gene, CDR1 is LNHDA and CDR2 is SQIVND (reference sequence). Germline trimming cut 5 bases from V and 5 bases from J; bases unmatched to any gene: 8. CDR3 sequence reads: CASSALAGLGDTQYF. The CDR3 DNA reads as TGTGCCAGTAGTGCCCTAGCGGGATTGGGAGATACGCAGTATTTT.

This sequence joins TRBV20-1 and TRBJ1-1, with TRBD1 matching 10 bases. There are 14 residues in the CDR3. The germline CDR1 and CDR2 sequences are DFQATT and SNEGSKA (reference sequence). Trimming removed 0 bases from V and 5 bases from J; junction bases left unmatched: 3. The CDR3 DNA reads TGCAGTGCTAGAGATCCGGGACAGGGGACTGAAGCTTTCTTT. As protein: CSARDPGQGTEAFF.

CDR3 DNA: TGCAGTGCTAGAGATGGGAGCATGAACGAGCAGTACTTC. It translates to CSARDGSMNEQYF. The chain combines TRBV20-1 with TRBJ2-7; D is perhaps TRBD2 (5 bases). Trimming took off 0 bases at V and 5 bases at J, with 11 bases between the two ends. The germline V gene encodes CDR1 DFQATT and CDR2 SNEGSKA (reference sequence). The CDR3 is 13 amino acids.

This clonotype was seen just once. In DNA form, the CDR3 reads TGTGCCAGCAGCACCGGGACTAGCAGGGACCTTCTCACAGATACGCAGTATTTT. Encoded protein: CASSTGTSRDLLTDTQYF. The chain combines TRBV11-1 with TRBJ2-3, with 9 bases identical to TRBD2. J was trimmed by 2 bases and V by 5 bases; bases with no gene match: 14. In germline, CDR1 is SGHAT, CDR2 FQDESV (reference sequence). The CDR3 is 18 amino acids.

This chain connects TRBV5-8 to TRBJ2-7; no definite D call. V dropped 0 bases and J dropped 0 bases, with 10 bases sitting between them. The CDR3 loop spans 15 amino acids. The germline CDR1 and CDR2 sequences are SGHTS and YDEGEE. CDR3 in DNA: TGTGCCAGCAGCTTGGGGCTGTTGAGCTCCTACGAGCAGTACTTC. As protein: CASSLGLLSSYEQYF.

Many counts were recorded for this clonotype. This rearrangement joins TRBV9 to TRBJ2-3; TRBD1 aligns across 9 bases. The germline gives CDR1 SGDLS, CDR2 YYNGEE. There are 16 residues in the CDR3. With 3 bases clipped from V and 2 bases from J, the junction kept 7 bases outside the gene matches. CDR3 in amino acids: CASSARQGGITDTQYF. In DNA form, the CDR3 reads TGTGCCAGCAGCGCTAGACAGGGGGGAATCACAGATACGCAGTATTTT.

The genes are TRBV11-2 and TRBJ2-1; 11 positions match TRBD2. V dropped 5 bases and J dropped 5; count of bases not matched to a gene: 11. This CDR3 is built from 17 residues. Germline V gene sequence: CDR1 SGHAT, CDR2 FQNNGV. CDR3 in amino acids: CASSQFSLAGDHNEQFF. The CDR3 nucleotides read TGTGCCAGCAGCCAGTTCTCACTAGCGGGGGATCACAATGAGCAGTTCTTC.

J is TRBJ2-1 and V is TRBV24-1, with D perhaps TRBD2 (6 bases). The CDR3 runs to 13 residues. Per the germline V gene, CDR1 is KGHDR and CDR2 is SFDVKD. Trimming took off 2 bases at V and 15 bases at J, with 16 bases between the two ends. The CDR3 region has the DNA TGTGCCACCAGTGATTCACTTGGGGGGAGGTCGTTCTTC. As protein: CATSDSLGGRSFF.

The CDR3 loop reads CASSDGGVAFF. The DNA for the CDR3 is TGTGCCAGCAGTGACGGAGGGGTGGCTTTCTTT. V gene TRBV2 combines with J gene TRBJ1-1; weak D call: TRBD1 (5 bases). V lost 3 bases and J 11 bases, leaving 10 bases between the germline ends. The CDR3 extends over 11 amino acids. Germline loops: CDR1 SNHLY, CDR2 FYNNEI.

J is TRBJ1-3 and V is TRBV25-1; a possible D gene is TRBD1 (5 bases). V gave up 1 base and J gave up 3 bases, with 7 bases separating them. CDR3 length equals 14 residues. The germline V gene has CDR1 MGHDK and CDR2 SYGVNS. Here the CDR3 DNA reads TGTGCCAGCAGTGAATGGGGGGGTGGAAACACCATATATTTT. This encodes CASSEWGGGNTIYF.

This chain connects TRBV7-6 to TRBJ2-7; D may be TRBD1 or TRBD2 (5 bases each). V shed 5 bases and J shed 4 bases, with 12 bases lying between them. Germline CDR1 SGHVS, CDR2 FNYEAQ. CDR3 length: 13 amino acids. The CDR3 DNA is TGTGCCAGCAGCCCCGGGGCGGGTTACGAGCAGTACTTC. It yields the protein CASSPGAGYEQYF.

This chain uses TRBV19 with TRBJ2-5; 11 nucleotides line up with TRBD2. The J call may be faulty, since TRBJ2-7 better matches the DNA end. This CDR3 contains 16 residues. CDR1 is LNHDA and CDR2 is SQIVND in the germline V gene (reference sequence). The CDR3 region is CASSIKGLAATYEQYF. The CDR3 nucleotides are TGTGCCAGTAGTATAAAGGGACTAGCGGCAACCTACGAGCAGTACTTC.

V gene TRBV11-2 combines with J gene TRBJ1-1; D gene unclear. CDR3 length: 15 amino acids. The ends were cut back, 3 bases at V and 2 bases at J, with 13 bases in the middle. CDR1 SGHAT and CDR2 FQNNGV come from the germline V gene. In DNA form, the CDR3 reads TGTGCCAGCAGCTTGTCCGCTGCGAGAAACACTGAAGCTTTCTTT. Translating gives CASSLSAARNTEAFF.

This chain joins TRBV24-1 and TRBJ1-2; D perhaps matches TRBD1 (6 bases). Trimming removed 8 bases at V and 3 bases at J, with 15 bases between. Germline CDR1 and CDR2: KGHDR and SFDVKD. CDR3 length: 14 amino acids. CDR3 in amino acids: CATTRTATDYGYTF. CDR3 DNA sequence: TGTGCCACCACTAGGACAGCCACTGACTATGGCTACACCTTC.

The V call is TRBV7-9, the J call TRBJ2-1; perhaps TRBD2 as D (6 bases). CDR1 and CDR2 (germline): SEHNR, FQNEAQ (reference sequence). The CDR3 runs 14 residues. Between the trimmed V and J ends, which lost 5 bases and 9 bases, there was a span of 17 bases. In DNA form, the CDR3 reads TGTGCCAGCAGCCACGACAGTGGAGGGCGTGAGCAGTTCTTC. Protein product: CASSHDSGGREQFF. The entire variable domain, with the rest obtained from reference TRBV7-9 and TRBJ2-1, is as follows: DTGVSQNPRHKITKRGQNVTFRCDPISEHNRLYWYRQTLGQGPEFLTYFQNEAQLEKSRLLSDRFSAERPKGSFSTLEIQRTEQGDSAMYLCASSHDSGGREQFFGPGTRLTVL.

As DNA, the CDR3 is TGTGCCAGCAGTCCGGGACTAGGTGGCTACACCTTC. Translation: CASSPGLGGYTF. The genes are TRBV2 and TRBJ1-2; D is possibly TRBD1 (5 bases). CDR1 and CDR2 (germline): SNHLY, FYNNEI. Trimming left V 5 bases short and J 7 bases short, with 11 bases between. The CDR3 consists of 12 residues.

This clonotype was observed many times. This chain connects TRBV7-9 to TRBJ2-7; 14 nucleotides align to TRBD2. V shed 6 bases and J 0 bases; nucleotides not matched to a gene: 7. This CDR3 has 17 residues. From germline, CDR1 is SEHNR and CDR2 FQNEAQ (reference sequence). CDR3 coding DNA: TGTGCCAGCAGTTCCGGGACTAGCGGGAGAGTCTCCTACGAGCAGTACTTC. It codes for CASSSGTSGRVSYEQYF.

The table lists this clonotype with many counts. The V and J genes are TRBV7-8 and TRBJ2-1, with D hard to call. The V gene's germline CDR1 is SGHVS and CDR2 FQNEAQ. V shed 5 bases and J shed 9 bases, with 17 bases lying between them. The CDR3 has 14 amino acids. The CDR3 DNA sequence: TGTGCCAGCAGCCAGACATGGGATAAGGGTGAGCAGTTCTTC. Translating gives CASSQTWDKGEQFF. The full variable domain, completed using reference TRBV7-8 and TRBJ2-1, is GAGVSQSPRYKVAKRGQDVALRCDPISGHVSLFWYQQALGQGPEFLTYFQNEAQLDKSGLPSDRFFAERPEGSVSTLKIQRTQQEDSAVYLCASSQTWDKGEQFFGPGTRLTVL.

This clonotype was observed a few times. The chain has TRBV7-8 and TRBJ2-7; no clear D. Trimming cost V 5 bases and J 6 bases, with 8 bases left between them. This CDR3 is 11 amino acids long. The germline gives CDR1 SGHVS, CDR2 FQNEAQ. CDR3 residues: CASSPLFEQYF. The CDR3 bases are TGTGCCAGCAGCCCCCTGTTCGAGCAGTACTTC.

The chain joins TRBV11-1 to TRBJ2-1; TRBD2 matches at 11 bases. Trimming at V came to 4 bases and at J to 6 bases, leaving 2 bases not matched to a gene. The CDR3 spans 14 residues. Germline V CDR1 and CDR2: SGHAT, FQDESV (reference sequence). CDR3 loop: CASSSSGGFNEQFF. The DNA for the CDR3 is TGTGCCAGCAGCTCTAGCGGGGGGTTCAATGAGCAGTTCTTC. Full variable domain (missing parts from reference TRBV11-1 and TRBJ2-1): EAEVAQSPRYKITEKSQAVAFWCDPISGHATLYWYRQILGQGPELLVQFQDESVVDDSQLPKDRFSAERLKGVDSTLKIQPAELGDSAMYLCASSSSGGFNEQFFGPGTRLTVL.

V usage is TRBV27 and J usage is TRBJ1-1; the D gene is possibly TRBD1 (5 bases). The ends were cut back, 5 bases at V and 0 bases at J, with 10 bases in the middle. The CDR3 loop spans 14 amino acids. The germline gives CDR1 MNHEY, CDR2 SMNVEV (reference sequence). The CDR3 sequence is CASSQGRLNTEAFF. As DNA, the CDR3 is TGTGCCAGCAGTCAGGGACGGTTGAACACTGAAGCTTTCTTT.

The V and J genes are TRBV7-6 and TRBJ2-2; D possibly corresponds to TRBD1 (6 bases). CDR3 length equals 15 residues. Deletions cut 6 bases from V and 2 bases from J, with 13 bases between. Germline V gene sequence: CDR1 SGHVS, CDR2 FNYEAQ. CDR3 protein: CASRRDKINTGELFF. The CDR3 DNA reads as TGTGCCAGCAGACGGGACAAAATAAACACCGGGGAGCTGTTTTTT.

This chain connects TRBV7-8 to TRBJ1-3; D possibly corresponds to TRBD1 (5 bases). There are 15 residues in the CDR3. The V and J ends lost 4 bases and 4 bases respectively, with 14 bases between them. Germline V gene sequence: CDR1 SGHVS, CDR2 FQNEAQ. CDR3 in DNA: TGTGCCAGCAGCTCAGAACGGGACCCGGGAAACACCATATATTTT. Protein: CASSSERDPGNTIYF.

Concerning this clonotype itself: Relative to the germline gene, one junction end is altered; a read error may explain this. The rearrangement uses TRBV19 and TRBJ2-2; weak D call: TRBD2 (5 bases). The germline V gene encodes CDR1 LNHDA and CDR2 SQIVND (reference sequence). This CDR3 is built from 13 residues. This CDR3 reads CASSSSVTGELHF. DNA of the CDR3: TGTGCCAGTAGTAGCTCAGTCACCGGGGAGCTGCATTTT.

The chain combines TRBV29-1 with TRBJ1-2, with a possible D match to TRBD1 (5 bases). The V gene lost 3 bases and the J gene lost 7 bases, with 12 bases spanning the gap. This CDR3 is 12 amino acids long. From germline, CDR1 is SQVTM and CDR2 ANQGSEA. DNA for the CDR3: TGCAGCGTTGATTTAGGGGACGGTGGCTACACCTTC. This codes for CSVDLGDGGYTF.

The chain uses TRBV29-1 and TRBJ2-2, with D possibly being TRBD2 (5 bases). CDR3 length: 15 residues. Between the trimmed V and J ends, which lost 1 base and 5 bases, there was a span of 14 bases. Germline V CDR1 and CDR2: SQVTM, ANQGSEA. For the CDR3, the DNA is TGCAGCGTTGAAGTAGGATCCCGGGGTACCGGGGAGCTGTTTTTT. Amino acid sequence: CSVEVGSRGTGELFF.

This clonotype was seen a single time. The chain recombines TRBV7-8 with TRBJ2-6; 9 positions agree with TRBD2. The ends lost 5 bases at V and 0 bases at J; junction bases unmatched: 11. This CDR3 is built from 19 residues. Germline V gene sequence: CDR1 SGHVS, CDR2 FQNEAQ. The CDR3, as DNA: TGTGCCAGCAGCGCGGGGCTAGCGGGGACCAGCTCTGGGGCCAACGTCCTGACTTTC. As protein: CASSAGLAGTSSGANVLTF.

The chain links TRBV2 to TRBJ2-5; the match to TRBD2 covers 9 bases. Germline values: CDR1 SNHLY, CDR2 FYNNEI. This CDR3 has 14 amino acids. V was clipped by 3 bases and J by 5 bases; unmatched bases: 4. CDR3 in amino acids: CASSESTSGETQYF. The CDR3 DNA reads as TGTGCCAGCAGTGAGAGCACTAGCGGGGAGACCCAGTACTTC.

The V gene is TRBV9, the J gene TRBJ2-5; 7 nucleotides agree with TRBD1. This CDR3 is 15 amino acids long. Germline-derived CDR1 and CDR2 are SGDLS and YYNGEE. The V gene end was trimmed by 2 bases and the J gene end by 7 bases; junction bases not matched to a gene: 11. The CDR3 protein is CASSVGTDLLATQYF. CDR3 DNA: TGTGCCAGCAGCGTCGGGACAGACTTATTGGCGACCCAGTACTTC.

The chain recombines TRBV7-2 with TRBJ2-3; D call uncertain. Germline values: CDR1 SGHTA, CDR2 FQGNSA. The CDR3 loop spans 13 amino acids. Trimming shortened V by 3 bases and J by 11 bases, and 15 bases separated the two germline ends. The CDR3 sequence is CASSFRPYNEQYF. The DNA for the CDR3 is TGTGCCAGCAGCTTTCGTCCTTACAATGAGCAGTATTTT.